This entry describes one T cell receptor beta chain. Its specificity is unknown. The sample belongs to a study of cytomegalovirus exposure and HLA in healthy donors. Use of 60 Vbeta and 13 Jbeta primers characterized the PCR. The method was immunoSEQ multiplex PCR; TCRdb's version includes in-frame clones alone and lacks a portion of them. The sample has roughly 150,000 clones, over 60% seen once. CDR1 and CDR2 from the germline V gene are LNHDA and SQIVND (reference sequence). The CDR3 runs to 18 residues. The V gene end was trimmed by 5 bases and the J gene end by 4 bases; junction bases not matched to a gene: 11. General study results and limits: With later analysis, a missense DCLRE1C variant became linked to TCR beta V- and J-gene trimming. Follow-up analysis found HLA locus-dependent TCR association rates, highest for DRB1 and lowest for HLA-C.

The chain carries TRBV19 and TRBJ2-6, with 10 nucleotides matching TRBD1. The receptor comes from a male donor in good health and CMV-seronegative. The specimen was PBMCs. The CDR3: CASSPTRDRGGGANVLTF. The DNA of the CDR3 is TGTGCCAGTAGTCCCACCCGGGACAGGGGAGGGGGGGCCAACGTCCTGACTTTC.